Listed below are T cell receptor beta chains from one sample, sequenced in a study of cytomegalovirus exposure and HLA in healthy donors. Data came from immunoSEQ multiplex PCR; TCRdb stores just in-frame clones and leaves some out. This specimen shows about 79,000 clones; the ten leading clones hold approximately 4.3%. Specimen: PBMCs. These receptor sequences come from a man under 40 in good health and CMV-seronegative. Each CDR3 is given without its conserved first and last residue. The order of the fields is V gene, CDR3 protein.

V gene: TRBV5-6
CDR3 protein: ASSLGGGFSNIQY

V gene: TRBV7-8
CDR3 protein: ASSSILRQGEKANYGYT

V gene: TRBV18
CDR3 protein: ASSLLGLAGPMGKETQY

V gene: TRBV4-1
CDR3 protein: ASSLTGGGNGYT

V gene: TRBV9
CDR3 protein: ASRRDSGGGDTQY

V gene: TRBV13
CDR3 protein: ASSMRLAVPYEQY

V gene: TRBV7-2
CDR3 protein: ASSLAGSSISVQY

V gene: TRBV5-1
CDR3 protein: ASSWGLAGGLSYEQY

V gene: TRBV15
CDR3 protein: ATSREGASSYNEQF

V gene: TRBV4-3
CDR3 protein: ASSRLTGANTEAF

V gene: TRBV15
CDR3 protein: ATRRVAQDTQY

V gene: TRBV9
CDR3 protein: ASSDRGRSSPLH

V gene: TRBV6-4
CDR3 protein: ASSPQGAIGYNEQF

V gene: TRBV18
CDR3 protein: ASSPFERSLYGYT

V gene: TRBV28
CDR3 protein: ASSPPGSGISYNEQF

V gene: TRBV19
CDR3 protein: ASSARDLYTDTQY

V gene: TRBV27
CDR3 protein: ASSTSEGPDEQY

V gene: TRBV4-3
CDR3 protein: ASSRSTSGTSYEQY

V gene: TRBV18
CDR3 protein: ASSPWTGRDSPLH

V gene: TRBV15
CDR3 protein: ATSRENSYTEAF

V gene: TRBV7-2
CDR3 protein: ASSLGRWDTQY

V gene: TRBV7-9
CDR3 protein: ASSFLLAGRSRDEQF